Sequencing of this T cell receptor beta chain was carried out in a study of early T cells in non-severe SARS-CoV-2 infection. On the study more broadly: Chains from this unsorted whole-blood bulk RNA could not be paired. Notes on the study in general: The VDJdb matching leaned toward anti-spike CD8 responses and overlooked private and CD4 specificities.

This CDR3 spans 15 amino acids. CDR1 is MNHEY, CDR2 SMNVEV, per germline (reference sequence). The germline V and J ends were trimmed by 3 bases and 2 bases, with 13 bases remaining between them. TCRdb redid the calling of the 5' RACE reads with MiXCR, one entry per CDR3 protein. The sample shows under 25,000 distinct CDR3 sequences, approximately 4.5% of them seen only once. Many counts were recorded for this clonotype. The antigen is unknown. This clonotype was sampled from an adult who was a healthcare worker with PCR-confirmed SARS-CoV-2 infection or an uninfected control (not recorded which). The specimen sequenced was whole blood. The gene calls are TRBV27 and TRBJ1-1; D is ambiguous. The CDR3 reads CASSFLPGLNTEAFF. The CDR3 DNA sequence: TGTGCCAGCAGTTTTTTACCGGGTCTAAACACTGAAGCTTTCTTT.